This T cell receptor (beta chain) was sequenced for a study of vaccination and CD4 T cells after COVID-19. As regards this clonotype: Its specificity is unknown.

Germline-derived CDR1 and CDR2 are SGHRS and YFSETQ. This CDR3 is 14 amino acids long. V was shortened by 2 bases and J by 2 bases, with 9 bases between the two germline ends. CD4+ T cells that had been cultured provided DNA sequenced with the Oncomine TCR Beta short-read assay. TCRdb reprocessed the PCR reads via MiXCR and lists one record per CDR3 protein. The sample lists some 25,000 distinct CDR3 sequences; roughly 40% were seen once. The treatment: approximately 9-day PBMC culture with coronavirus spike peptide pools or control peptides (ViraFEST assay). The sequenced material came from CD4+ T cells from blood, cultured in vitro. The chain has TRBV5-1 and TRBJ2-3; D call uncertain. The TCR was taken from a human donor who had recovered from COVID-19. The CDR3 reads CASSFRGDTDTQYF. In DNA form, the CDR3 reads TGCGCCAGCAGCTTTCGTGGGGACACAGATACGCAGTATTTT.